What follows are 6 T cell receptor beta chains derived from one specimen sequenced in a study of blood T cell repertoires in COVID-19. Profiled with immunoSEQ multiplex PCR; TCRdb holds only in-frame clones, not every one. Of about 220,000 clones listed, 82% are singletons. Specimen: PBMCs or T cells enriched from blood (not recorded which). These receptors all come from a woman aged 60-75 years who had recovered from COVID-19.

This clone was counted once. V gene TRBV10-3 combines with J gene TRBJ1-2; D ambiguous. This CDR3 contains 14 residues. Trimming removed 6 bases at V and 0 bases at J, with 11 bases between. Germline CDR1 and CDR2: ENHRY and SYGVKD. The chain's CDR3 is CAISAHETNYGYTF. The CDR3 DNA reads TGTGCCATCAGCGCCCACGAGACTAACTATGGCTACACCTTC.

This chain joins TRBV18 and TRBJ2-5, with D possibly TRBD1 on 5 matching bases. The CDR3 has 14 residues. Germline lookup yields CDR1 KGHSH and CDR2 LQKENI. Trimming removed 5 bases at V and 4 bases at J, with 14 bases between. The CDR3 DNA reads TGTGCCAGCTCAAGTCGGCAGGGTATAGAGACCCAGTACTTC. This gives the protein CASSSRQGIETQYF.

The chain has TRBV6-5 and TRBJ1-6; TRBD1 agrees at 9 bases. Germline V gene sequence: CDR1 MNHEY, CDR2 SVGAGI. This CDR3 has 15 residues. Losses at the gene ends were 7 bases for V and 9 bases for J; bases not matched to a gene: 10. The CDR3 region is CASTSLDRGLSPLHF. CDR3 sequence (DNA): TGTGCCAGCACCTCCCTGGACAGGGGCCTTTCACCCCTCCACTTT.

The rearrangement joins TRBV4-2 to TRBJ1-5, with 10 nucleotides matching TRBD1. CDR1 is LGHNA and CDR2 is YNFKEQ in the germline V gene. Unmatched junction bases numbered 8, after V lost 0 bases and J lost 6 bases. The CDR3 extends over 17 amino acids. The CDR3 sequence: CASSQDLRQGASQPQHF. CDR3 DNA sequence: TGTGCCAGCAGCCAAGACCTCAGACAGGGGGCGAGTCAGCCCCAGCATTTT.

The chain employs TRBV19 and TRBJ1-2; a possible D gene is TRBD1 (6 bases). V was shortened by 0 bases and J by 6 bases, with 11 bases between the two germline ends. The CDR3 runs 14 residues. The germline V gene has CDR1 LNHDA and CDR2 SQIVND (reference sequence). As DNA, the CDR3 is TGTGCCAGTAGTATAGATCCGGGACATCATGGCTACACCTTC. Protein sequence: CASSIDPGHHGYTF.

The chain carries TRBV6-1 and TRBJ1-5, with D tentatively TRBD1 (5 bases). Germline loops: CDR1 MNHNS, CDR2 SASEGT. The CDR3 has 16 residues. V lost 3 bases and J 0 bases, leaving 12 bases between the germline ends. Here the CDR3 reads CASSDLPGFSNQPQHF. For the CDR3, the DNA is TGTGCCAGCAGTGATCTACCAGGGTTTAGCAATCAGCCCCAGCATTTT.